The clone carrying this TCR beta chain was observed at least ten times. No antigen is known for it. In the original analysis: Clinicopathological groups differed in CDR3, with these differences serving to build a distant-metastasis classifier for papillary thyroid cancer. TCRdb re-called the PCR reads through MiXCR. The V and J calls follow TCRdb's processing rather than the paper's. Of about 40,000 clones in the sample, about a sixth were seen once. This record belongs to a study of metastatic and nonmetastatic thyroid tumors. The wider study: Repertoire data that came from the blood and tumor or nodule tissue of malignant and benign thyroid patients were compared. Whole-study findings and limits: Reported TCR beta diversity, measured in blood and tumor, was significantly higher for malignant thyroid tumors than for benign nodules.

Until they underwent thyroid surgery, no patient had received any treatment. The sample was blood. The receptor's source is a female donor with papillary thyroid cancer or a benign thyroid nodule (not recorded which). Some clones in this sample may be carry-over from other donors' samples.

For the CDR3, the DNA is TGTGCCAGCAGCCACCGGACGGGGGAGCTGTTTTTT. Protein product: CASSHRTGELFF. V is TRBV7-3 and J is TRBJ2-2; D is ambiguous. CDR3 size: 12 residues. The V gene lost 5 bases and the J gene lost 8 bases, with 9 bases spanning the gap. Germline CDR1 and CDR2: SGHTA and FQGTGA.